A single sample is the source of the 22 T cell receptor beta chains below, sequenced in a study of blood T cell repertoires in COVID-19. The protocol was immunoSEQ multiplex PCR, while the TCRdb copy is restricted to in-frame clones and leaves out a portion. The data show 150,000 to 200,000 clones, over 70% seen once. Material for sequencing was peripheral blood. These receptors came from a woman in her sixties with acute or convalescent COVID-19.

V is TRBV5-5 and J is TRBJ2-6; TRBD2 matches 7 bases. The ends lost 2 bases at V and 0 bases at J; junction bases unmatched: 2. The CDR3 contains 16 residues. CDR1 is SGHKS and CDR2 is YYEKEE in the germline V gene (reference sequence). CDR3 DNA sequence: TGTGCCAGCAGCTTAAGCGGGACCTCTGGGGCCAACGTCCTGACTTTC. It is translated as CASSLSGTSGANVLTF.

CDR3 sequence: CASSLTRSSGNTIYF. The CDR3 nucleotides read TGTGCCAGCAGCCTCACAAGGAGCTCTGGAAACACCATATATTTT. This chain links TRBV6-5 with TRBJ1-3; D gene uncertain. V was shortened by 6 bases and J by 0 bases, with 12 bases between the two germline ends. Germline-derived CDR1 and CDR2 are MNHEY and SVGAGI. The CDR3 extends over 15 amino acids.

The chain joins TRBV3-1 (or the pseudogene TRBV3-2) to TRBJ2-1, with TRBD2 matching over 16 bases. CDR1 is LGHDT and CDR2 is YNNKEL in the germline V gene (reference sequence). The junction had 9 bases not matched to a gene; V was cut back by 4 bases and J by 9 bases. This CDR3 is built from 17 residues. The CDR3 is CASSLPGLAGGPGEQFF. The CDR3 bases are TGTGCCAGCAGCCTTCCGGGACTAGCGGGGGGGCCTGGTGAGCAGTTCTTC.

The chain employs TRBV12-3 or TRBV12-4 and TRBJ1-2, with D perhaps TRBD1 (6 bases). The length of the CDR3 is 12 residues. V lost 5 bases, J lost 5 bases, and 9 bases lay in between. CDR3 nucleotide sequence: TGTGCCAGCAGTCCCGGACAGTATGGCTACACCTTC. Amino acid sequence: CASSPGQYGYTF.

The chain combines TRBV19 with TRBJ1-5; 8 nucleotides line up with TRBD1. CDR3 length equals 15 residues. V was pared by 1 base and J by 4 bases, with 3 bases of the junction left unmatched. CDR1 and CDR2 from the germline V gene are LNHDA and SQIVND (reference sequence). The CDR3 sequence is CASSIARTGNQPQHF. CDR3 coding DNA: TGTGCCAGTAGTATAGCAAGGACAGGGAATCAGCCCCAGCATTTT.

The chain couples TRBV6-6 to TRBJ2-5; TRBD2 is a possible D gene (5 bases). Germline V CDR1 and CDR2: MNHNY, SVGAGI (reference sequence). CDR3 length: 13 amino acids. Deletions cut 2 bases from V and 5 bases from J, with 9 bases between. CDR3 nucleotides: TGTGCCAGCAGTTACCCGGGGATGGAGACCCAGTACTTC. Amino acids: CASSYPGMETQYF.

The chain recombines TRBV6-6 with TRBJ2-7; D remains unclear. The germline V and J ends were trimmed by 3 bases and 6 bases, with 15 bases remaining between them. Germline CDR1 is MNHNY and CDR2 is SVGAGI (reference sequence). The CDR3 consists of 14 residues. The CDR3 region has the DNA TGTGCCAGCAGTTATAACGGTGCCCTCGGCGAGCAGTACTTC. It codes for CASSYNGALGEQYF.

The sample holds one count of this clone. V is TRBV5-1 and J is TRBJ2-3, with TRBD2 identical over 8 bases. The CDR3 loop spans 14 amino acids. With 4 bases clipped from V and 4 bases from J, the junction kept 5 bases outside the gene matches. CDR1 SGHRS and CDR2 YFSETQ come from the germline V gene. CDR3: CASSSGTSPDTQYF. The CDR3 DNA follows: TGCGCCAGCAGCAGCGGGACTAGTCCAGATACGCAGTATTTT.

The chain employs TRBV7-2 and TRBJ1-4; possibly TRBD1 for D (5 bases). The CDR3 sequence is 15 residues long. CDR1 is SGHTA and CDR2 is FQGNSA in the germline V gene. Trimming stripped 4 bases from V and 6 bases from J, with 15 bases between. The CDR3 loop reads CASSSQGGYDEKLFF. The CDR3, as DNA: TGTGCCAGCAGCTCGCAGGGAGGTTATGATGAAAAACTGTTTTTT.

The count of this clone is one. The chain carries TRBV5-5 and TRBJ2-5; 8 nucleotides align to TRBD2. V dropped 0 bases and J dropped 1; count of bases not matched to a gene: 8. The CDR3 extends over 17 amino acids. Germline V gene lookup returns CDR1 SGHKS and CDR2 YYEKEE (reference sequence). The CDR3 is CASSLDFSLAGQETQYF. The CDR3 region has the DNA TGTGCCAGCAGCTTGGATTTTAGTCTAGCGGGCCAAGAGACCCAGTACTTC.

This chain uses TRBV5-1 with TRBJ2-3, with D perhaps TRBD2 (6 bases). The V end lost 0 bases, the J end lost 6 bases, and 14 bases lay between the germline ends. The germline gives CDR1 SGHRS, CDR2 YFSETQ. CDR3 length equals 15 residues. The CDR3 nucleotides read TGCGCCAGCAGCTTGGAAGGGACTTACGCGGATACGCAGTATTTT. The encoded protein is CASSLEGTYADTQYF.

This clone was observed once. The chain is built from TRBV19 and TRBJ2-1; TRBD2 might be the D (7 bases). Trimming pared 1 base from V and 6 bases from J, leaving 16 bases between. The CDR3 length is 16 residues. The germline gives CDR1 LNHDA, CDR2 SQIVND (reference sequence). The CDR3 loop reads CASSIGGGGPGNEQFF. CDR3 DNA: TGTGCCAGTAGTATAGGTGGGGGGGGCCCGGGCAATGAGCAGTTCTTC.

The V call is TRBV9, the J call TRBJ2-3, with D uncertain. Trimming pared 5 bases from V and 1 base from J, leaving 5 bases between. The CDR3 runs 12 residues. Looked up from germline, CDR1 is SGDLS and CDR2 is YYNGEE. The chain's CDR3 is CASRAGTDTQYF. For the CDR3, the DNA is TGTGCCAGCAGGGCGGGCACAGATACGCAGTATTTT.

This clone was recorded once. This sequence joins TRBV18 and TRBJ1-5, with TRBD1 matching over 10 bases. Unmatched junction bases numbered 2, after V lost 3 bases and J lost 6 bases. The CDR3 runs to 14 residues. Germline V gene data show CDR1 as KGHSH and CDR2 as LQKENI. The CDR3 DNA reads as TGTGCCAGCTCACCGACAGGGGGCGGTCAGCCCCAGCATTTT. Translated, it gives CASSPTGGGQPQHF.

This clone appeared a few times. The chain is built from TRBV19 and TRBJ2-6; 7 bases match TRBD1. CDR3 length: 17 amino acids. The ends lost 6 bases at V and 0 bases at J; junction bases unmatched: 8. The germline V gene encodes CDR1 LNHDA and CDR2 SQIVND (reference sequence). CDR3 amino acids: CASRRAGGVSGANVLTF. For the CDR3, the DNA is TGTGCCAGTAGGCGGGCAGGGGGAGTCTCTGGGGCCAACGTCCTGACTTTC.

The gene calls are TRBV3-1 (or the pseudogene TRBV3-2) and TRBJ2-3, with 10 bases lining up with TRBD2. Unmatched junction bases numbered 9, after V lost 1 base and J lost 8 bases. The germline CDR1 and CDR2 sequences are LGHDT and YNNKEL (reference sequence). The CDR3 is 16 amino acids. CDR3 nucleotide sequence: TGTGCCAGCAGCCAAGTCCCAGCGGGGGGGCAGGGTACGCAGTATTTT. This translates into CASSQVPAGGQGTQYF.

This chain connects TRBV11-2 to TRBJ2-2, with TRBD1 as a possible D gene (6 bases). The germline CDR1 and CDR2 sequences are SGHAT and FQNNGV. V lost 6 bases and J 1 base, leaving 18 bases between the germline ends. The CDR3 has 17 residues. Here the CDR3 reads CASRHRTDTMNTGELFF. CDR3 in DNA: TGTGCCAGCAGACACAGGACAGATACCATGAACACCGGGGAGCTGTTTTTT.

V gene TRBV28 combines with J gene TRBJ1-1, with 8 bases identical to TRBD1. Germline V gene data show CDR1 as MDHEN and CDR2 as SYDVKM. The CDR3 spans 12 residues. Trimming cost V 5 bases and J 8 bases; bases outside gene matches: 4. As DNA, the CDR3 is TGTGCCAGCAGTGCCAGGACAGGGGAAGCTTTCTTT. It yields the protein CASSARTGEAFF.

The CDR3 DNA follows: TGTGCCAGTAATTCAGGATCTTCCTACAATGAGCAGTTCTTC. Residues: CASNSGSSYNEQFF. J is TRBJ2-1 and V is TRBV19; no clear D. The V gene's germline CDR1 is LNHDA and CDR2 SQIVND (reference sequence). This CDR3 comprises 14 residues. V shed 7 bases and J shed 1 base, with 11 bases lying between them.

The gene calls are TRBV21-1 and TRBJ2-7; TRBD2, the table's D call, was not compared with the DNA. TRBV21-1 constitutes a pseudogene. The CDR3 length is 15 residues. The CDR3 loop reads CASSPGTHTPHEQYF. The CDR3 coding sequence is TGTGCCAGCAGCCCCGGGACTCACACACCCCACGAGCAGTACTTC.

This rearrangement joins TRBV19 to TRBJ2-7; 10 nucleotides match TRBD1. CDR3 length equals 15 residues. Unmatched junction bases numbered 3, after V lost 3 bases and J lost 1 base. From germline, CDR1 is LNHDA and CDR2 SQIVND (reference sequence). The CDR3 protein is CASSMGTGVSYEQYF. In DNA, the CDR3 is TGTGCCAGTAGTATGGGGACAGGGGTTTCCTACGAGCAGTACTTC.

The chain uses TRBV28 and TRBJ1-1; 9 bases fit TRBD1. This CDR3 has 14 amino acids. The junction had 6 bases not matched to a gene; V was cut back by 6 bases and J by 4 bases. Germline V gene data show CDR1 as MDHEN and CDR2 as SYDVKM. CDR3 coding DNA: TGTGCCAGCAGGGAACAGGGGGCAAGCACTGAAGCTTTCTTT. It translates to CASREQGASTEAFF.